This T cell receptor beta chain was observed in a study of vaccination effects on CD4 cells after COVID-19. Across the whole study: Convalescent patients (n = two) were sampled 16 days and one week prevaccination.

Antigen-specific CD4+ T cells were expanded with viral peptide pools in the ViraFEST assay before sequencing. Once cultured for 10 days, the cells underwent separation to obtain CD4+ T cells. This person's SARS-CoV-2 infection, confirmed by PCR, occurred between March and December 2020. Note on this clone: Its target is not known.

V lost 8 bases, J lost 3 bases, and 3 bases stayed unmatched. Germline CDR1 and CDR2: SGHNT and YYREEE (reference sequence). The CDR3 is made up of 13 amino acids. Method: immunoSEQ multiplex PCR; TCRdb's copy keeps in-frame clones and lacks some. The sample lists about 45,000 clones, 65% to 70% seen once, with about 30% in the top ten. The specimen was CD4+ T cells from PBMCs cultured with a peptide pool, collected before COVID-19 vaccination. The chain recombines TRBV5-4 with TRBJ2-3, with TRBD1 matching 10 bases. This receptor was taken from a human donor who had a prior SARS-CoV-2 infection. CDR3 loop: CARGDRGTDTQYF. CDR3 DNA sequence: TGTGCCAGAGGGGACAGGGGAACAGATACGCAGTATTTT.